These 14 T cell receptor beta chains came from one sample sequenced in a study of OX40 agonist ivuxolimab in advanced cancers. The library was obtained by the immunoSEQ multiplex PCR assay. TCRdb limited this immuneACCESS table to in-frame rearrangements with V and J called. A share of clones is missing; checked studies link under half to unresolved V genes, and the rest is unexplained. The table for this sample lists 98,000 or so clones; approximately 94% of them were counted only once. The ten largest clones represent around 0.18% of the sample. Sequenced here: CD4+ or CD8+ T cells sorted from blood, sampled in a trial of the OX40 agonist ivuxolimab. The receptors come from an adult with an advanced solid tumor such as melanoma, head and neck, liver or kidney cancer.

This clone has just a few counts. This rearrangement joins TRBV6-5 to TRBJ1-6; D is perhaps TRBD1 (6 bases). The CDR3 is 13 residues long. CDR1 is MNHEY, CDR2 SVGAGI, per germline. V lost 10 bases and J 8 bases, leaving 15 bases between the germline ends. This CDR3 is CATTTTGYSPLHF. CDR3 DNA sequence: TGTGCCACCACGACGACAGGTTATTCACCCCTCCACTTT.

The chain couples TRBV25-1 to TRBJ1-5, with 9 bases aligning to TRBD1. The germline V gene encodes CDR1 MGHDK and CDR2 SYGVNS. Unmatched junction bases numbered 6, after V lost 6 bases and J lost 3 bases. This CDR3 contains 15 residues. The CDR3 nucleotides read TGTGCCAGCAGGGAGGACAGGGGTAACAATCAGCCCCAGCATTTT. The encoded protein is CASREDRGNNQPQHF.

The chain is built from TRBV27 and TRBJ2-7, with D perhaps TRBD2 (6 bases). This CDR3 comprises 15 residues. Germline CDR1 MNHEY, CDR2 SMNVEV (reference sequence). V lost 2 bases to trimming and J lost 3 bases, with 14 bases between them. The CDR3 region has the DNA TGTGCCAGCAGTTTACGAGTGGGGGGAGACTACGAGCAGTACTTC. Encoded protein: CASSLRVGGDYEQYF.

V usage is TRBV7-9 and J usage is TRBJ2-2; D ambiguous. Looked up from germline, CDR1 is SEHNR and CDR2 is FQNEAQ (reference sequence). V shed 3 bases and J shed 4 bases, with 12 bases lying between them. This CDR3 has 15 amino acids. The CDR3 region is CASSFRDTITGELFF. CDR3 sequence (DNA): TGTGCCAGCAGCTTCCGTGACACCATCACCGGGGAGCTGTTTTTT. Based on the CDR3 plus reference TRBV7-9 and TRBJ2-2, the full variable domain is DTGVSQNPRHKITKRGQNVTFRCDPISEHNRLYWYRQTLGQGPEFLTYFQNEAQLEKSRLLSDRFSAERPKGSFSTLEIQRTEQGDSAMYLCASSFRDTITGELFFGEGSRLTVL.

The genes are TRBV7-8 and TRBJ1-6, with D perhaps TRBD1 (6 bases). This CDR3 has 13 amino acids. Germline V CDR1 and CDR2: SGHVS, FQNEAQ. Trimming took 3 bases from V and 7 from J, leaving 7 bases between them. The CDR3 region is CASSLDRNSPLHF. CDR3 coding DNA: TGTGCCAGCAGCTTGGACAGAAATTCACCCCTCCACTTT.

V gene TRBV7-9 combines with J gene TRBJ1-3; D is undetermined. Germline lookup yields CDR1 SEHNR and CDR2 FQNEAQ (reference sequence). Trimming removed 5 bases at V and 0 bases at J, with 14 bases between. The CDR3 totals 16 residues. Here the CDR3 DNA reads TGTGCCAGCAGCCTACCGAACCCGGGCTCTGGAAACACCATATATTTT. It codes for CASSLPNPGSGNTIYF.

The chain joins TRBV30 to TRBJ2-3; D gene uncertain. CDR1 and CDR2 from the germline V gene are GTSNPN and SVGIG (reference sequence). There are 12 residues in the CDR3. The germline V and J ends were trimmed by 0 bases and 3 bases, with 4 bases remaining between them. The CDR3 sequence: CAWSVITDTQYF. The CDR3 DNA reads TGTGCCTGGAGTGTAATTACAGATACGCAGTATTTT. The whole variable domain, filled in from reference TRBV30 and TRBJ2-3, reads SQTIHQWPATLVQPVGSPLSLECTVEGTSNPNLYWYRQAAGRGLQLLFYSVGIGQISSEVPQNLSASRPQDRQFILSSKKLLLSDSGFYLCAWSVITDTQYFGPGTRLTVL.

This sequence joins TRBV7-2 and TRBJ1-1, with D possibly matching TRBD1 (6 bases). V was cut by 5 bases and J by 8 bases, with 21 bases left in between. Germline V gene lookup returns CDR1 SGHTA and CDR2 FQGNSA. The CDR3 spans 15 residues. In nucleotides, the CDR3 is TGTGCCAGCAGCACATTTACAGGGAGATGGGTAGAAGCTTTCTTT. Translated, it gives CASSTFTGRWVEAFF.

The CDR3 is CASSLEGTSKYNEQFF. In nucleotides, the CDR3 is TGTGCCAGCAGCTTAGAAGGGACTAGCAAATACAATGAGCAGTTCTTC. The chain carries TRBV7-9 and TRBJ2-1, with TRBD2 matching 9 bases. Trimming cost V 1 base and J 4 bases; bases outside gene matches: 5. This CDR3 contains 16 residues. Germline V gene lookup returns CDR1 SEHNR and CDR2 FQNEAQ (reference sequence). The whole variable domain, filled in from reference TRBV7-9 and TRBJ2-1, reads DTGVSQNPRHKITKRGQNVTFRCDPISEHNRLYWYRQTLGQGPEFLTYFQNEAQLEKSRLLSDRFSAERPKGSFSTLEIQRTEQGDSAMYLCASSLEGTSKYNEQFFGPGTRLTVL.

The rearrangement links TRBV5-1 to TRBJ1-5, with D perhaps matching TRBD1 (5 bases). Trimming removed 2 bases from V and 2 bases from J, with 11 bases in between. This CDR3 has 15 residues. Germline CDR1 is SGHRS and CDR2 is YFSETQ. CDR3 nucleotide sequence: TGCGCCAGCAGCTTAGGAGGGGTTGGCAATCAGCCCCAGCATTTT. Residues: CASSLGGVGNQPQHF.

The rearrangement uses TRBV7-2 and TRBJ1-3; no reliable D call. The CDR3 length is 14 residues. Germline values: CDR1 SGHTA, CDR2 FQGNSA. Trimming cost V 1 base and J 2 bases, with 6 bases left between them. CDR3 sequence (DNA): TGTGCCAGCAGCTTAGGAGCTCCTGGAAACACCATATATTTT. Protein: CASSLGAPGNTIYF.

The genes are TRBV28 and TRBJ1-4; D is perhaps TRBD1 (5 bases). V was clipped by 2 bases and J by 7 bases, with 17 bases between them. The CDR3 sequence is 16 residues long. Per germline, CDR1 MDHEN and CDR2 SYDVKM. The CDR3 is CASSLGPAWGGEKLFF. The CDR3 DNA follows: TGTGCCAGCAGTTTAGGACCTGCCTGGGGGGGTGAAAAACTGTTTTTT.

The V gene is TRBV7-9, the J gene TRBJ2-3; D possibly corresponds to TRBD1 (6 bases). CDR3 length: 14 residues. From germline, CDR1 is SEHNR and CDR2 FQNEAQ (reference sequence). V was clipped by 4 bases and J by 3 bases, with 11 bases between them. The CDR3 sequence: CASSSGQLTDTQYF. The DNA for the CDR3 is TGTGCCAGCAGCTCCGGACAGCTAACAGATACGCAGTATTTT.

The chain couples TRBV7-2 to TRBJ2-7; no firm D call. The germline V and J ends were trimmed by 1 base and 7 bases, with 11 bases remaining between them. This CDR3 contains 13 residues. Germline lookup yields CDR1 SGHTA and CDR2 FQGNSA. The CDR3 nucleotides are TGTGCCAGCAGCTTAGGACAACGGCCAGAGCAGTACTTC. Protein sequence: CASSLGQRPEQYF.